Included here is one T cell receptor (beta chain) sequence, with context. Antigen: not known. TCR alpha and beta CDR3 regions were amplified from RNA using iRepertoire nested multiplex PCR. Input was about 85-400 ng of tissue mRNA or PBMC total RNA. TCRdb fed the multiplex PCR reads into MiXCR, producing one record per CDR3 protein. Among over 130,000 distinct CDR3 sequences listed, about 39% were seen once. This sample was taken from a study of glioma-infiltrating T cells. Study observations and caveats: Above-expected tissue-blood divergence occurred in all gliomas, most in low-grade ones. Very few CDR3 sequences were shared between tissue and blood.

The CDR3 has 14 residues. Germline CDR1 MNHEY, CDR2 SVGEGT. The V and J ends lost 2 bases and 7 bases, in that order; junction bases with no gene match: 7. V is TRBV6-2 or TRBV6-3 and J is TRBJ1-2, with 7 bases matching TRBD1. Sequenced sample: glioma tissue, nonneoplastic brain tissue, or PBMCs (not recorded which). This TCR was sampled from a human donor with low-grade glioma or glioblastoma, undergoing nonglioma brain surgery, or in good health (not recorded which). The CDR3 sequence is CASSYRQGSVGYTF. CDR3 in DNA: TGTGCCAGCAGTTACCGACAGGGTTCTGTTGGCTACACCTTC.